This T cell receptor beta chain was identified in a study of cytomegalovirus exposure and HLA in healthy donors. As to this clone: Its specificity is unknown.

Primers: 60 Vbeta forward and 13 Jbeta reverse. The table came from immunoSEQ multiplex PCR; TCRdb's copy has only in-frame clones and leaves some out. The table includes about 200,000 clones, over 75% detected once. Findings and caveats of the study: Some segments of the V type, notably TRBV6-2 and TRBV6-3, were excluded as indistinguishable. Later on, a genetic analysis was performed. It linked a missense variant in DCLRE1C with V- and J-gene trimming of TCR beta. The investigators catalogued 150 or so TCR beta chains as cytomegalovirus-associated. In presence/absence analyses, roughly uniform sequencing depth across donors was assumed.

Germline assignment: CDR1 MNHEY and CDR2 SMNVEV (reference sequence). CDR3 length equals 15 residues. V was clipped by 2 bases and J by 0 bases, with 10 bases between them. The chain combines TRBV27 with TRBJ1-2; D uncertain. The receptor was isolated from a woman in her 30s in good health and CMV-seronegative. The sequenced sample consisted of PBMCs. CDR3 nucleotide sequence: TGTGCCAGCAGTTTACGAGGTTGGGCTAACTATGGCTACACCTTC. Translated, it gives CASSLRGWANYGYTF.